This entry features one T cell receptor (beta chain) sequence. Germline V gives CDR1 DFQATT, CDR2 SNEGSKA (reference sequence). The V gene lost 3 bases and the J gene lost 0 bases, with 8 bases spanning the gap. The CDR3 spans 13 residues. This entry is derived from a study of control samples from healthy donors and cancer patients. The repertoire was sequenced with immunoSEQ multiplex PCR; TCRdb's copy has only in-frame clones and lacks some. The table records tens of thousands of clones, 83% of them present only once. The clonotype comes from a man in his 60s in good health. Sequences were obtained from blood. The J gene is TRBJ1-1, the V gene TRBV20-1, with D unresolved. The CDR3 nucleotides are TGCAGTGCTAGTTCGATTATGAACACTGAAGCTTTCTTT. Residues: CSASSIMNTEAFF.